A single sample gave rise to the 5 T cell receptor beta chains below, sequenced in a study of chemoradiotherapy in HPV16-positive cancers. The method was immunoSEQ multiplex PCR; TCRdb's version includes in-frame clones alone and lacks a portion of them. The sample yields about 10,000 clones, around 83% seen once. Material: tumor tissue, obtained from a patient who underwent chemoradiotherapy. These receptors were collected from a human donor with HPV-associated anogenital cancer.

As DNA, the CDR3 is TGTGCCATCAGTGAGTCTCCAGGGCGGGTACATTCACCCCTCCACTTT. Amino acids: CAISESPGRVHSPLHF. J is TRBJ1-6 and V is TRBV10-3; TRBD1 is a possible D gene (5 bases). With 0 bases removed from V and 8 bases from J, the gap between germline ends came to 14 bases. The CDR3 loop spans 16 amino acids. Per the germline V gene, CDR1 is ENHRY and CDR2 is SYGVKD.

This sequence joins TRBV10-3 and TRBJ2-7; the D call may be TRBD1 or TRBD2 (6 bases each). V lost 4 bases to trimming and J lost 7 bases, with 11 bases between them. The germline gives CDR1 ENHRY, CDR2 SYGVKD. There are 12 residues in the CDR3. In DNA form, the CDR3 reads TGTGCCATCAGTGTTCAGGGGAGGGAGCAGTACTTC. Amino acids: CAISVQGREQYF.

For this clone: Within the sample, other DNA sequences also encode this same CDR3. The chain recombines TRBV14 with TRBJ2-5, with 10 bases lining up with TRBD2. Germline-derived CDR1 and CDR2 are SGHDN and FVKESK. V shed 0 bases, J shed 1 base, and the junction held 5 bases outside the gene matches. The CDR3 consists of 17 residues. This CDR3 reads CASSQDRASGGQETQYF. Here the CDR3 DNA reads TGTGCCAGCAGCCAAGATCGCGCTAGCGGGGGCCAAGAGACCCAGTACTTC.

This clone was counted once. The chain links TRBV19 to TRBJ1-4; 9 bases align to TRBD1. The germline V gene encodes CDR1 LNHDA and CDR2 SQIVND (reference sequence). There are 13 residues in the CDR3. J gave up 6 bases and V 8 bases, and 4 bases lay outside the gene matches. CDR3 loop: CASSRDRDEKLFF. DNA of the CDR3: TGTGCCAGTTCCCGGGACAGGGATGAAAAACTGTTTTTT.

The CDR3 is CASSLVRLSEQFF. Here the CDR3 DNA reads TGTGCCAGCAGTTTGGTCAGATTAAGCGAGCAGTTCTTC. The chain has TRBV27 and TRBJ2-1; D remains ambiguous. The germline V gene has CDR1 MNHEY and CDR2 SMNVEV (reference sequence). The V and J ends lost 3 bases and 10 bases respectively, with 13 bases between them. The CDR3 contains 13 residues.